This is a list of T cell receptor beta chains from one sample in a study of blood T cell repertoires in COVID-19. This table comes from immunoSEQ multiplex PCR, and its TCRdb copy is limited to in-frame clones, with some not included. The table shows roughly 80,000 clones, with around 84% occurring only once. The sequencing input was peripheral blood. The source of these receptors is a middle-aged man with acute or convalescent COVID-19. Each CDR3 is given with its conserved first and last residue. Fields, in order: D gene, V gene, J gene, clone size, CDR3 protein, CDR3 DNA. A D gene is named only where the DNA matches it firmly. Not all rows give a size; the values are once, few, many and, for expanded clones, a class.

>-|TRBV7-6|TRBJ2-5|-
CASSLGGGLQETQYF
TGTGCCAGCAGCTTAGGCGGGGGCCTCCAAGAGACCCAGTACTTC
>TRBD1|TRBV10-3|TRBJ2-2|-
CAISGDRVGTGELFF
TGTGCCATCAGTGGGGACAGGGTCGGCACCGGGGAGCTGTTTTTT
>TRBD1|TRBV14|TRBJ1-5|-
CASSDRTGVRYSNQPQHF
TGTGCCAGCAGCGACCGGACAGGGGTCCGATATAGCAATCAGCCCCAGCATTTT
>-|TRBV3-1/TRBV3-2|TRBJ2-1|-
CASSQGPGVGEQFF
TGTGCCAGCAGCCAAGGTCCGGGGGTTGGTGAGCAGTTCTTC
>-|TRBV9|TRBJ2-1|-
CASSVGTVGNEQFF
TGTGCCAGCAGCGTCGGGACTGTCGGCAATGAGCAGTTCTTC
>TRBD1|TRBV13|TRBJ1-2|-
CASSQDRTYGYTF
TGTGCCAGCAGCCAGGACAGGACCTATGGCTACACCTTC
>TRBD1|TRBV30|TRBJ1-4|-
CAWSLNRGGNEKLFF
TGTGCCTGGAGTCTAAACAGGGGGGGCAATGAAAAACTGTTTTTT
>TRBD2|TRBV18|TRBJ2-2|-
CASSRASGNTGELFF
TGTGCCAGCTCACGAGCTAGCGGGAACACCGGGGAGCTGTTTTTT
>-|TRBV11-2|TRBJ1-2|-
CASSPGSGGYGYTF
TGTGCCAGCAGCCCCGGAAGCGGAGGCTATGGCTACACCTTC
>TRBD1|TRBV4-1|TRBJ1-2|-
CASSHAGQDYGYTF
TGCGCCAGCAGCCACGCGGGACAGGACTATGGCTACACCTTC
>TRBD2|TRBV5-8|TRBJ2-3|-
CVSSQAGTSDKLTDTQYF
TGTGTCAGCAGCCAAGCCGGGACTAGCGATAAATTGACAGATACGCAGTATTTT
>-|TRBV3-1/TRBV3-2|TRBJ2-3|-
CASSPRGTDTQYF
TGTGCCAGCAGCCCCCGAGGGACAGATACGCAGTATTTT
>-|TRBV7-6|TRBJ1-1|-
CASSSHWREAFF
TGTGCCAGCAGCTCTCACTGGCGGGAAGCTTTCTTT
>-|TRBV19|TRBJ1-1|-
CASSIDRRGEAFF
TGTGCCAGTAGTATAGATCGTAGAGGGGAAGCTTTCTTT
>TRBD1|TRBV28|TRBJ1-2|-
CASSLKGQGGGYTF
TGTGCCAGCAGTTTAAAGGGACAGGGGGGAGGCTACACCTTC
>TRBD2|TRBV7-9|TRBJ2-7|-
CASSAGLAVYEQYF
TGTGCCAGCAGCGCCGGACTAGCGGTCTACGAGCAGTACTTC
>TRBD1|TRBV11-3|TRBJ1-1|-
CASSPGGAGKAFF
TGTGCCAGCAGTCCAGGGGGCGCGGGGAAAGCTTTCTTT
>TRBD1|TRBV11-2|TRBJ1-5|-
CASSRGQGNNQPQHF
TGTGCCAGCAGCAGGGGGCAAGGGAATAATCAGCCCCAGCATTTT
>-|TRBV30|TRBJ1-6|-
CACRPVQFGSPLHF
TGTGCCTGTCGTCCAGTACAGTTCGGTTCACCCCTCCACTTT
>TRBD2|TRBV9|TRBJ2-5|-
CASSVSSGGRETQYF
TGTGCCAGCAGCGTATCTAGCGGGGGACGGGAGACCCAGTACTTC
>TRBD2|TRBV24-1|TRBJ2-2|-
CATSDSGLAGVSGELFF
TGTGCCACCAGTGATTCCGGACTAGCGGGAGTTTCCGGGGAGCTGTTTTTT
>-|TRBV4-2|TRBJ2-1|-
CASSSLGLPDNEQFF
TGTGCCAGCAGCTCCCTCGGTCTCCCCGACAATGAGCAGTTCTTC
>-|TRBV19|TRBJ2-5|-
CASRDSSQETQYF
TGTGCCAGCAGAGACAGCTCACAAGAGACCCAGTACTTC
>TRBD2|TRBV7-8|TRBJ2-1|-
CASSPSGRGSDEQFF
TGTGCCAGCAGCCCGAGCGGGAGAGGTTCCGATGAGCAGTTCTTC
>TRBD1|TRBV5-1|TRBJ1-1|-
CASSLRQGAGGTEAFF
TGCGCCAGCAGCTTAAGGCAGGGGGCGGGCGGCACTGAAGCTTTCTTT
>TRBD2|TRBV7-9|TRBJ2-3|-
CASSLGGLAGVNTDTQYF
TGTGCCAGCAGCTTAGGAGGTCTAGCGGGAGTCAACACAGATACGCAGTATTTT
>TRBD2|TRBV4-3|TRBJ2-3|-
CASSRNLAGGGGDTQYF
TGCGCCAGCAGCCGAAACCTAGCGGGGGGAGGTGGAGATACGCAGTATTTT
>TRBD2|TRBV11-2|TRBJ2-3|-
CASSFSGGAITDTQYF
TGTGCCAGCAGCTTTAGCGGGGGGGCAATCACAGATACGCAGTATTTT
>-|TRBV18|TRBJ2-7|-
CASSEGQKFYEQYF
TGTGCCAGCTCGGAGGGACAGAAATTCTACGAGCAGTACTTC
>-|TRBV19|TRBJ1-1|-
CASSIGGNTEAFF
TGTGCCAGTAGTATCGGGGGGAACACTGAAGCTTTCTTT
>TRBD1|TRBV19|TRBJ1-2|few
CASSRAGTATYEGYTF
TGTGCCAGTAGTAGAGCAGGGACAGCGACATATGAGGGCTACACCTTC
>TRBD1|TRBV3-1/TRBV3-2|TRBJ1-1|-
CASSHPGQGVGEAFF
TGTGCCAGCAGCCACCCGGGACAGGGAGTCGGTGAAGCTTTCTTT
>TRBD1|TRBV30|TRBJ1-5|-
CAWSPTGYQPQHF
TGTGCCTGGAGTCCGACAGGGTATCAGCCCCAGCATTTT
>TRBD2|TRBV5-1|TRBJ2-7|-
CASSLGSGRSEQYF
TGCGCCAGCAGCTTGGGAAGCGGGAGATCCGAGCAGTACTTC
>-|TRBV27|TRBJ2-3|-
CASSLYMASGTDTQYF
TGTGCCAGCAGTTTATATATGGCCTCCGGCACAGATACGCAGTATTTT
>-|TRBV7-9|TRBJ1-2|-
CASSLYWTALRGYTF
TGTGCCAGCAGCTTATATTGGACAGCCTTGAGAGGCTACACCTTC
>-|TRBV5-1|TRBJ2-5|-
CASRDLARETQYF
TGCGCCAGCAGGGACCTAGCGAGAGAGACCCAGTACTTC
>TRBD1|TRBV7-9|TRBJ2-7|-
CASSPPGQYEQYF
TGTGCCAGCAGCCCCCCGGGACAGTACGAGCAGTACTTC
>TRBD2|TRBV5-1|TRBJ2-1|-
CASSTMGLAGNNEQFF
TGCGCCAGCAGCACAATGGGACTAGCGGGGAACAATGAGCAGTTCTTC
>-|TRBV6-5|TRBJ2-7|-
CASSYLPYSYEQYF
TGTGCCAGCAGTTACCTCCCCTACTCCTACGAGCAGTACTTC
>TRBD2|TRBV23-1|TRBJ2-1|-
CASSQSTLSLAGGGSNEQFF
TGCGCCAGCAGTCAATCCACGCTCAGTCTAGCGGGAGGAGGATCCAATGAGCAGTTCTTC
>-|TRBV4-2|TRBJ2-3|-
CASSQEGGGRPLGTQYF
TGTGCCAGCAGCCAAGAAGGAGGAGGCAGACCCTTGGGTACGCAGTATTTT
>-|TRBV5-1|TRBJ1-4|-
CASSGGTNEKLFF
TGCGCCAGCAGCGGGGGGACTAATGAAAAACTGTTTTTT
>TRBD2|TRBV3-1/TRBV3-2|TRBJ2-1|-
CASSFTSGAYNEQFF
TGTGCCAGCAGCTTCACTAGCGGGGCTTACAATGAGCAGTTCTTC
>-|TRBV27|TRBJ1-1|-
CASSPTIHREAFF
TGTGCCAGCAGTCCTACGATTCACAGGGAAGCTTTCTTT
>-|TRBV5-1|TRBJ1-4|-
CASSLGNQGYEKLFF
TGCGCCAGCAGCTTGGGGAACCAGGGTTATGAAAAACTGTTTTTT
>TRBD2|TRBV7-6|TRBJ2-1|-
CASSWVPGLAGNEQFF
TGTGCCAGCAGCTGGGTACCGGGACTAGCGGGCAATGAGCAGTTCTTC
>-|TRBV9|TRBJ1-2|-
CASSVGGQQTNYGYTF
TGTGCCAGCAGCGTAGGGGGACAACAAACGAACTATGGCTACACCTTC
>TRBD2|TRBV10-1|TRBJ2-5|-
CASSASSGRRVLAETQYF
TGCGCCAGCAGTGCGTCTAGCGGGAGGCGAGTTCTAGCAGAGACCCAGTACTTC
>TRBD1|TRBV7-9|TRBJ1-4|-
CASSVDRGSEKLFF
TGTGCCAGCAGCGTGGACAGGGGAAGTGAAAAACTGTTTTTT
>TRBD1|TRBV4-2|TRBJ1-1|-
CASSPGTVMNTEAFF
TGTGCCAGCAGCCCAGGGACAGTTATGAACACTGAAGCTTTCTTT
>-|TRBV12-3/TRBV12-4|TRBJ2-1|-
CASTGLREQFF
TGTGCCAGCACGGGGTTACGGGAGCAGTTCTTC
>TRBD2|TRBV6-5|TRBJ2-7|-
CASSLAGTLYEQYF
TGTGCCAGCAGTCTAGCGGGGACCCTTTACGAGCAGTACTTC